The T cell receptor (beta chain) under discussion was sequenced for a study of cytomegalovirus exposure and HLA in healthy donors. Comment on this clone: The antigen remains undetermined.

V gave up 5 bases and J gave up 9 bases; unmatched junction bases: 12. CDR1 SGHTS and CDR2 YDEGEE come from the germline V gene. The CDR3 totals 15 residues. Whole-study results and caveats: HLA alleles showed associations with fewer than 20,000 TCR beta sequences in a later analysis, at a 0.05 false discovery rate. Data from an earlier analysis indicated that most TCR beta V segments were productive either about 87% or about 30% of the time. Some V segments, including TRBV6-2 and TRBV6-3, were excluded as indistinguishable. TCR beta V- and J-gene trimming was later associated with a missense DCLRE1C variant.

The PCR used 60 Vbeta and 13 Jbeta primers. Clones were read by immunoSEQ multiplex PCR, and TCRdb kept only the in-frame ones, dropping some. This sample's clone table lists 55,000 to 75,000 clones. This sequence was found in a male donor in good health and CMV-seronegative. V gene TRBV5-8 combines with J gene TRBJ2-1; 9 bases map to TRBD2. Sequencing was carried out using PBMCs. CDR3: CASSPPAGGHGEQFF. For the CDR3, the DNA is TGTGCCAGCAGTCCACCAGCGGGGGGCCATGGTGAGCAGTTCTTC.